The 27 T cell receptor beta chains below were found in one sample sequenced in a study of T cell responses to AZD1222 COVID-19 vaccine. Only in-frame clones appear in the TCRdb table, and some are missing; sequencing was by immunoSEQ multiplex PCR. Here the sample spans 150,000 to 200,000 clones, approximately 90% being singletons. Sequenced material: peripheral blood, taken on day 0 of AZD1222 vaccination. These receptors were taken from an adult in good health.

The V gene is TRBV3-1 (or the pseudogene TRBV3-2), the J gene TRBJ1-1, with D perhaps matching TRBD1 (5 bases). Trimming removed 2 bases at V and 6 bases at J, with 16 bases between. CDR1 and CDR2 (germline): LGHDT, YNNKEL (reference sequence). The CDR3 spans 15 residues. CDR3 region: CASSQQWQGKAEAFF. CDR3 DNA: TGTGCCAGCAGCCAACAGTGGCAGGGAAAGGCTGAAGCTTTCTTT.

This clone was detected once. The chain uses TRBV6-5 and TRBJ2-2; D not certain. Germline V CDR1 and CDR2: MNHEY, SVGAGI. CDR3 length: 14 amino acids. Trimming pared 2 bases from V and 4 bases from J, leaving 8 bases between. CDR3 coding DNA: TGTGCCAGCAGTTACCCTGGTCCCACCGGGGAGCTGTTTTTT. Encoded protein: CASSYPGPTGELFF.

The chain is built from TRBV2 and TRBJ1-5; D is possibly TRBD1 (6 bases). Germline-derived CDR1 and CDR2 are SNHLY and FYNNEI. CDR3 size: 15 residues. The V end lost 4 bases, the J end lost 4 bases, and 14 bases lay between the germline ends. The CDR3 DNA reads as TGTGCCAGCAGTGTTAACAGGGCCTCGAATCAGCCCCAGCATTTT. Translating gives CASSVNRASNQPQHF.

The genes are TRBV19 and TRBJ2-7; 7 bases line up with TRBD2. The ends lost 6 bases at V and 6 bases at J; junction bases unmatched: 5. CDR3 length equals 12 residues. Germline V gene lookup returns CDR1 LNHDA and CDR2 SQIVND (reference sequence). In nucleotides, the CDR3 is TGTGCCAGTAGCCTAGGGAGGGGCGAGCAGTACTTC. Translated, it gives CASSLGRGEQYF.

This clone was found once. The rearrangement links TRBV2 to TRBJ2-7; 7 nucleotides agree with TRBD1. V shed 6 bases, J shed 0 bases, and the junction held 5 bases outside the gene matches. The CDR3 covers 14 residues. Germline V gene lookup returns CDR1 SNHLY and CDR2 FYNNEI. The CDR3 loop reads CASRDRSTSYEQYF. The CDR3 nucleotides read TGTGCCAGCAGGGACAGGTCCACCTCCTACGAGCAGTACTTC.

The chain employs TRBV30 and TRBJ1-6; D perhaps matches TRBD1 (6 bases). The germline V gene has CDR1 GTSNPN and CDR2 SVGIG (reference sequence). Deletions cut 1 base from V and 6 bases from J, with 10 bases between. The CDR3 has 14 residues. CDR3 region: CAWSEGVANSPLHF. The CDR3 DNA follows: TGTGCCTGGAGTGAGGGGGTGGCTAATTCACCCCTCCACTTT.

The chain employs TRBV3-1 (or the pseudogene TRBV3-2) and TRBJ1-5, with D possibly TRBD1 on 5 matching bases. V lost 1 base and J lost 3, with 13 bases in between. The germline V gene has CDR1 LGHDT and CDR2 YNNKEL (reference sequence). The CDR3 sequence is 16 residues long. CDR3 loop: CASSQGGVTPNQPQHF. CDR3 nucleotides: TGTGCCAGCAGCCAAGGAGGGGTAACTCCCAATCAGCCCCAGCATTTT.

The chain combines TRBV29-1 with TRBJ2-7, with D maybe TRBD1 (6 bases). V gave up 1 base and J gave up 7 bases, with 11 bases separating them. The germline gives CDR1 SQVTM, CDR2 ANQGSEA. The CDR3 has 12 residues. The CDR3 is CSVEGDTGEQYF. In DNA, the CDR3 is TGCAGCGTTGAAGGGGACACGGGAGAGCAGTACTTC.

V and J are TRBV5-1 and TRBJ1-6, with D possibly matching TRBD1 (6 bases). V lost 4 bases to trimming and J lost 8 bases, with 13 bases between them. This CDR3 has 14 amino acids. Germline-derived CDR1 and CDR2 are SGHRS and YFSETQ. CDR3 DNA: TGCGCCAGCAGCAGGGGGGCGGGAGATTCACCCCTCCACTTT. Its protein product is CASSRGAGDSPLHF.

In its sample, this clone was seen once. The V call is TRBV28, the J call TRBJ1-2; TRBD1 matches at 8 bases. Trimming cost V 3 bases and J 1 base; bases outside gene matches: 4. The germline V gene has CDR1 MDHEN and CDR2 SYDVKM. The CDR3 spans 15 residues. CDR3 bases: TGTGCCAGCAGTTTTATGGACAGGGATAACTATGGCTACACCTTC. Residues: CASSFMDRDNYGYTF.

The rearrangement uses TRBV6-5 and TRBJ2-2; no firm D call. V lost 5 bases to trimming and J lost 5 bases, with 12 bases between them. This CDR3 region has 14 residues. CDR1 is MNHEY, CDR2 SVGAGI, per germline. For the CDR3, the DNA is TGTGCCAGCAGTCTACTTTCTGGGACCGGGGAGCTGTTTTTT. It is translated as CASSLLSGTGELFF.

The chain couples TRBV9 to TRBJ2-1; tentative D call: TRBD1 (5 bases). V was clipped by 1 base and J by 4 bases, with 6 bases between them. This CDR3 is built from 13 residues. Germline CDR1 is SGDLS and CDR2 is YYNGEE. The CDR3, as DNA: TGTGCCAGCAGCGTACGACAGTACAATGAGCAGTTCTTC. Its translation is CASSVRQYNEQFF.

This chain uses TRBV7-2 with TRBJ2-7, with D tentatively TRBD1 or TRBD2 (7 bases each). V lost 5 bases and J 2 bases, leaving 19 bases between the germline ends. The CDR3 extends over 16 amino acids. Germline-derived CDR1 and CDR2 are SGHTA and FQGNSA. Here the CDR3 reads CASSQGVREAPYEQYF. CDR3 bases: TGTGCCAGCAGCCAGGGGGTCCGGGAGGCCCCCTACGAGCAGTACTTC.

The CDR3 sequence is CASSESTRANEQYF. The CDR3 DNA sequence: TGCGCCAGCAGTGAGTCGACTCGGGCTAACGAGCAGTACTTC. The gene calls are TRBV10-2 and TRBJ2-7; D is uncertain. V lost 0 bases, J lost 5 bases, and 11 bases lay in between. Germline CDR1 reads WSHSY; CDR2 reads SAAADI. There are 14 residues in the CDR3.

A few counts support this clone. The chain uses TRBV6-5 and TRBJ1-1, with D possibly being TRBD1 (6 bases). Per germline, CDR1 MNHEY and CDR2 SVGAGI. V dropped 2 bases and J dropped 10 bases, with 17 bases sitting between them. The CDR3 totals 14 residues. The CDR3 coding sequence is TGTGCCAGCAGTTACCGGGGGGCCCCGGCGGGAGCTTTCTTT. Protein: CASSYRGAPAGAFF.

The V gene is TRBV15, the J gene TRBJ2-1, with TRBD2 matching over 11 bases. Germline CDR1 and CDR2: LNHNV and YYDKDF (reference sequence). This CDR3 contains 16 residues. With 1 base clipped from V and 5 bases from J, the junction kept 4 bases outside the gene matches. The CDR3 sequence: CATSRGGTSGNNEQFF. The CDR3, as DNA: TGTGCCACCAGCAGAGGGGGGACTAGCGGTAACAATGAGCAGTTCTTC.

The chain employs TRBV5-1 and TRBJ1-4, with unresolved D. Germline V lookup: CDR1 SGHRS, CDR2 YFSETQ. The CDR3 totals 16 residues. Trimming took 0 bases from V and 8 from J, leaving 17 bases between them. This CDR3 reads CASSLVEGNVGEKLFF. Here the CDR3 DNA reads TGCGCCAGCAGCTTGGTAGAGGGCAACGTTGGAGAAAAACTGTTTTTT.

The chain has TRBV27 and TRBJ2-1, with a tentative D call TRBD1 (5 bases). Germline-derived CDR1 and CDR2 are MNHEY and SMNVEV (reference sequence). The length of the CDR3 is 17 residues. Trimming stripped 4 bases from V and 3 bases from J, with 19 bases between. In nucleotides, the CDR3 is TGTGCCAGCAGTTCGTTGCGACAGACAAATTACTACAATGAGCAGTTCTTC. It encodes CASSSLRQTNYYNEQFF.

The chain carries TRBV6-5 and TRBJ2-7; TRBD1 is a possible D gene (5 bases). CDR3 length: 14 amino acids. The V gene lost 11 bases and the J gene lost 4 bases, with 21 bases spanning the gap. Germline CDR1 is MNHEY and CDR2 is SVGAGI. The CDR3 loop reads CASAKGPIEYEQYF. DNA of the CDR3: TGTGCCTCCGCCAAGGGGCCCATCGAGTACGAGCAGTACTTC.

Here the CDR3 DNA reads TGTGCCAGCTCACCGCAGGGGGGCGCAGATGAAAAACTGTTTTTT. Translation gives CASSPQGGADEKLFF. The rearrangement links TRBV18 to TRBJ1-4, with TRBD1 identical over 7 bases. Germline CDR1 and CDR2: KGHSH and LQKENI. Losses at the gene ends were 3 bases for V and 6 bases for J; bases not matched to a gene: 7. The CDR3 spans 15 residues.

The rearrangement joins TRBV30 to TRBJ1-6; 9 nucleotides match TRBD1. Germline V gene data show CDR1 as GTSNPN and CDR2 as SVGIG (reference sequence). The junction had 5 bases not matched to a gene; V was cut back by 1 base and J by 10 bases. The CDR3 is made up of 14 amino acids. The CDR3 nucleotides are TGTGCCTGGAGTGCGGGACAGGGTTTCTCACCCCTCCACTTT. Translation gives CAWSAGQGFSPLHF. The full variable domain, its missing parts supplied by reference TRBV30 and TRBJ1-6, is SQTIHQWPATLVQPVGSPLSLECTVEGTSNPNLYWYRQAAGRGLQLLFYSVGIGQISSEVPQNLSASRPQDRQFILSSKKLLLSDSGFYLCAWSAGQGFSPLHFGNGTRLTVT.

A single count supports this clone. The CDR3 spells CASSLSRENEQYF. In DNA, the CDR3 is TGTGCCAGCAGCTTAAGTCGGGAGAACGAGCAGTACTTC. The chain has TRBV7-2 and TRBJ2-7; D is perhaps TRBD2 (6 bases). Germline-derived CDR1 and CDR2 are SGHTA and FQGNSA. Trimming cost V 2 bases and J 5 bases, with 10 bases left between them. CDR3 length: 13 amino acids.

The V and J genes are TRBV2 and TRBJ2-7; weak D call: TRBD2 (7 bases). CDR3 length equals 15 residues. Between the trimmed V and J ends, which lost 3 bases and 4 bases, there was a span of 16 bases. Looked up from germline, CDR1 is SNHLY and CDR2 is FYNNEI. The CDR3 nucleotides are TGTGCCAGCAGTGATCGGGGGGCGTCTTGGTACGAGCAGTACTTC. It encodes CASSDRGASWYEQYF.

The rearrangement joins TRBV29-1 to TRBJ2-7; D unclear. Trimming removed 5 bases at V and 5 bases at J, with 19 bases between. CDR3 size: 14 residues. CDR1 SQVTM and CDR2 ANQGSEA come from the germline V gene. The CDR3 nucleotides read TGCAGCGTTAAGACTCACTTAGGTATGAACGAGCAGTACTTC. It codes for CSVKTHLGMNEQYF.

V is TRBV2 and J is TRBJ2-2, with TRBD1 matching 8 bases. The germline V gene has CDR1 SNHLY and CDR2 FYNNEI. There are 15 residues in the CDR3. V shed 6 bases and J 5 bases; nucleotides not matched to a gene: 8. CDR3 DNA: TGTGCCAGCAGAAAAACAGGGGGAGGTACCGGGGAGCTGTTTTTT. It is translated as CASRKTGGGTGELFF.

The V and J genes are TRBV7-9 and TRBJ2-3; D assignment may be TRBD1 or TRBD2 (5 bases each). CDR3 size: 15 residues. With 5 bases removed from V and 4 bases from J, the gap between germline ends came to 16 bases. Per the germline V gene, CDR1 is SEHNR and CDR2 is FQNEAQ (reference sequence). The CDR3 nucleotides read TGTGCCAGCAGCCGGGACGTCCCAGGCGCAGATACGCAGTATTTT. It codes for CASSRDVPGADTQYF.

The chain recombines TRBV5-1 with TRBJ1-2, with D unclear. V was pared by 0 bases and J by 5 bases, with 14 bases between. CDR1 and CDR2 (germline): SGHRS, YFSETQ. The CDR3 spans 15 residues. This CDR3 is CASSLGSVAGYGYTF. In DNA form, the CDR3 reads TGCGCCAGCAGCTTGGGTTCCGTGGCAGGTTATGGCTACACCTTC. Variable domain in full (rest from reference TRBV5-1 and TRBJ1-2): KAGVTQTPRYLIKTRGQQVTLSCSPISGHRSVSWYQQTPGQGLQFLFEYFSETQRNKGNFPGRFSGRQFSNSRSEMNVSTLELGDSALYLCASSLGSVAGYGYTFGSGTRLTVV.